This T cell receptor beta chain came from a study of regulatory T cells in long-lasting Graves disease. This sample's time point: newly diagnosed GD, antithyroid drugs for less than 3 months. Extracted RNA from PBMCs served as the source of the TCR library. This clonotype was counted ten times or more. Researchers made TCR beta libraries by using iRepertoire HTBI primers and running Arm-PCR on CDR3 regions. TCRdb recomputed calls from the multiplex PCR reads with MiXCR, one row per CDR3 protein. The table has fewer than 450,000 distinct CDR3 sequences, approximately 16% seen once; the top ten hold approximately 7.8%. This same sample was also taken into another study, of T cells in Graves' hyperthyroidism and ophthalmopathy. Per that study: Aged 18 to 65, the patients had hyperthyroidism that was newly diagnosed and had lasted under 2 months. Ophthalmopathy could be told apart from stable hyperthyroidism with a 13 V-J model.

The sample consisted of peripheral blood mononuclear cells (PBMCs), taken at new diagnosis, from a patient treated with antithyroid drugs. This clonotype was sampled from a middle-aged woman with Graves disease.

The CDR3 here is CASSLSGGETQYF. Written as DNA, the CDR3 is TGTGCCAGCAGTTTATCAGGGGGTGAGACCCAGTACTTC. The chain joins TRBV28 to TRBJ2-5; 7 bases match TRBD1. CDR1 and CDR2 from the germline V gene are MDHEN and SYDVKM. V was clipped by 1 base and J by 5 bases; unmatched bases: 1. CDR3 size: 13 residues. Based on the CDR3 plus reference TRBV28 and TRBJ2-5, the full variable domain is DVKVTQSSRYLVKRTGEKVFLECVQDMDHENMFWYRQDPGLGLRLIYFSYDVKMKEKGDIPEGYSVSREKKERFSLILESASTNQTSMYLCASSLSGGETQYFGPGTRLLVL.